The next 20 T cell receptor beta chains were all read from a single sample in a study of cytomegalovirus exposure and HLA in healthy donors. The primer mix had 60 Vbeta and 13 Jbeta primers. This table comes from immunoSEQ multiplex PCR, and its TCRdb copy is limited to in-frame clones, with some not included. The sample has around 62,000 clones; around 77% are singletons. What was sequenced was PBMCs. These receptors were obtained from a male donor in good health and CMV-seropositive.

This clone occurred once. This rearrangement joins TRBV7-2 to TRBJ2-7; TRBD2 matches at 7 bases. Germline V gene data show CDR1 as SGHTA and CDR2 as FQGNSA. The CDR3 length is 12 residues. V shed 5 bases and J 4 bases; nucleotides not matched to a gene: 2. CDR3 DNA sequence: TGTGCCAGCAGCCGGGACTATTACGAGCAGTACTTC. Translating gives CASSRDYYEQYF.

V usage is TRBV7-9 and J usage is TRBJ1-1, with D possibly matching TRBD1 (5 bases). This CDR3 is 14 amino acids long. The germline V and J ends were trimmed by 6 bases and 5 bases, with 16 bases remaining between them. Germline CDR1 reads SEHNR; CDR2 reads FQNEAQ (reference sequence). CDR3 sequence reads: CASRGGFERTEAFF. The CDR3 DNA reads as TGTGCCAGCAGGGGGGGATTCGAGAGGACTGAAGCTTTCTTT.

The J gene is TRBJ2-7, the V gene TRBV19; D is unresolved. Trimming took off 5 bases at V and 4 bases at J, with 12 bases between the two ends. Germline assignment: CDR1 LNHDA and CDR2 SQIVND (reference sequence). The CDR3 covers 13 residues. The CDR3 sequence is CASSPQSSYEQYF. CDR3 DNA: TGTGCCAGTAGTCCCCAGTCCTCTTACGAGCAGTACTTC.

In its sample, this clone was seen a few times. This sequence joins TRBV6-6 and TRBJ1-1; 7 nucleotides align to TRBD1. The junction had 7 bases not matched to a gene; V was cut back by 11 bases and J by 1 base. The CDR3 loop spans 13 amino acids. In germline, CDR1 is MNHNY, CDR2 SVGAGI (reference sequence). This chain's CDR3 is CAGRDRQNTEAFF. DNA of the CDR3: TGTGCCGGCCGGGACAGACAGAACACTGAAGCTTTCTTT.

The chain combines TRBV19 with TRBJ2-3, with TRBD1 matching 7 bases. This CDR3 contains 16 residues. Germline V gene lookup returns CDR1 LNHDA and CDR2 SQIVND (reference sequence). V was clipped by 5 bases and J by 1 base; unmatched bases: 9. CDR3 in amino acids: CASSVPGTDGTDTQYF. The CDR3 DNA reads TGTGCCAGTAGTGTCCCCGGGACAGACGGCACAGATACGCAGTATTTT.

This chain links TRBV18 with TRBJ1-5, with a weak D call TRBD1 (6 bases). Germline-derived CDR1 and CDR2 are KGHSH and LQKENI. The CDR3 consists of 16 residues. Deletions cut 5 bases from V and 3 bases from J, with 17 bases between. The CDR3 here is CASSNLPGGPNQPQHF. The CDR3 DNA follows: TGTGCCAGCTCAAACCTTCCCGGGGGGCCCAATCAGCCCCAGCATTTT. Together with reference TRBV18 and TRBJ1-5, the CDR3 gives the full variable domain: NAGVMQNPRHLVRRRGQEARLRCSPMKGHSHVYWYRQLPEEGLKFMVYLQKENIIDESGMPKERFSAEFPKEGPSILRIQQVVRGDSAAYFCASSNLPGGPNQPQHFGDGTRLSIL.

The V and J genes are TRBV19 and TRBJ2-1, with 7 nucleotides matching TRBD2. V gave up 7 bases and J gave up 0 bases; unmatched junction bases: 6. The CDR3 totals 15 residues. Per germline, CDR1 LNHDA and CDR2 SQIVND (reference sequence). In DNA, the CDR3 is TGTGCCAGTACAGAGCGGGGTGGCTCCTACAATGAGCAGTTCTTC. Encoded protein: CASTERGGSYNEQFF.

This sequence joins TRBV27 and TRBJ2-3, with TRBD1 matching over 7 bases. Looked up from germline, CDR1 is MNHEY and CDR2 is SMNVEV (reference sequence). The length of the CDR3 is 17 residues. Trimming cost V 4 bases and J 3 bases; bases outside gene matches: 13. CDR3 bases: TGTGCCAGCAGTTCGATCCGACAGGGAAGAAGAACAGATACGCAGTATTTT. It encodes CASSSIRQGRRTDTQYF.

This chain connects TRBV19 to TRBJ2-3, with TRBD2 identical over 7 bases. The junction had 10 bases not matched to a gene; V was cut back by 4 bases and J by 3 bases. The CDR3 covers 16 residues. The germline V gene encodes CDR1 LNHDA and CDR2 SQIVND (reference sequence). DNA of the CDR3: TGTGCCAGTAGTAAGAAGCGGGGCTTTATAACAGATACGCAGTATTTT. Protein: CASSKKRGFITDTQYF.

This clone has a handful of counts. V usage is TRBV7-9 and J usage is TRBJ2-7, with a tentative D call TRBD1 (6 bases). The germline V gene has CDR1 SEHNR and CDR2 FQNEAQ (reference sequence). The V and J ends lost 6 bases and 2 bases respectively, with 20 bases between them. The CDR3 is made up of 16 amino acids. The CDR3 region is CASSVPQGPLPYEQYF. CDR3 in DNA: TGTGCCAGCAGTGTGCCGCAGGGGCCACTCCCCTACGAGCAGTACTTC.

This chain uses TRBV30 with TRBJ1-2, with 8 bases fitting TRBD1. The CDR3 sequence is 12 residues long. V lost 4 bases to trimming and J lost 2 bases; unmatched junction nucleotides: 0. In germline, CDR1 is GTSNPN, CDR2 SVGIG (reference sequence). In DNA, the CDR3 is TGTGCCTGGACAGGGGGCAACTATGGCTACACCTTC. Translation: CAWTGGNYGYTF.

This clone showed up just a few times. This chain links TRBV7-5 with TRBJ2-2; the table's TRBD2 call for D was not verified on the DNA. TRBV7-5 is given as a pseudogene. This CDR3 spans 16 amino acids. The DNA of the CDR3 is TGTGCCAGAAGCCGTATCGGAGGGGGGGTCTCCGGGGAGCTGTTTTTT. Its protein product is CARSRIGGGVSGELFF.

The V call is TRBV19, the J call TRBJ2-2; D is ambiguous. Germline V gene lookup returns CDR1 LNHDA and CDR2 SQIVND (reference sequence). The CDR3 has 14 amino acids. The ends were cut back, 6 bases at V and 1 base at J, with 9 bases in the middle. The DNA for the CDR3 is TGTGCCAGTAGCCTAGACTGGAACACCGGGGAGCTGTTTTTT. Its protein product is CASSLDWNTGELFF.

This chain uses TRBV9 with TRBJ2-3; D remains unclear. The CDR3 has 14 residues. Germline V gene lookup returns CDR1 SGDLS and CDR2 YYNGEE. Trimming pared 2 bases from V and 1 base from J, leaving 8 bases between. CDR3 bases: TGTGCCAGCAGCGTGGCCTCAGGCACAGATACGCAGTATTTT. Translating gives CASSVASGTDTQYF.

This clone was counted between two and nine times. The gene calls are TRBV28 and TRBJ2-7; 7 bases are shared with TRBD1. CDR3 size: 15 residues. With 6 bases clipped from V and 5 bases from J, the junction kept 13 bases outside the gene matches. Germline V gene lookup returns CDR1 MDHEN and CDR2 SYDVKM. CDR3 DNA sequence: TGTGCCAGCAGCAACCAATACAGGGGTCCCCACGAGCAGTACTTC. Protein: CASSNQYRGPHEQYF.

The chain links TRBV19 to TRBJ2-1, with TRBD2 matching over 9 bases. This CDR3 has 15 residues. Unmatched junction bases numbered 6, after V lost 5 bases and J lost 4 bases. CDR1 and CDR2 (germline): LNHDA, SQIVND (reference sequence). The CDR3 region has the DNA TGTGCCAGTAGTTCGGCTAGCGGGGAGTACAATGAGCAGTTCTTC. Amino acid sequence: CASSSASGEYNEQFF.

J is TRBJ2-7 and V is TRBV5-6; 7 bases map to TRBD1. CDR3 length: 14 residues. Trimming took 4 bases from V and 5 from J; bases not matched to a gene: 9. Per germline, CDR1 SGHDT and CDR2 YYEEEE. In DNA, the CDR3 is TGTGCCAGCAGCCCGACAGGGTGGGGTAACGAGCAGTACTTC. Translation gives CASSPTGWGNEQYF.

This clone was seen a single time. The J gene is TRBJ1-1, the V gene TRBV7-6, with D possibly TRBD1 on 5 matching bases. Looked up from germline, CDR1 is SGHVS and CDR2 is FNYEAQ. The CDR3 runs to 14 residues. Deletions cut 1 base from V and 12 bases from J, with 18 bases between. CDR3 region: CASSLDVGMTETFF. The CDR3 region has the DNA TGTGCCAGCAGCTTAGATGTAGGCATGACAGAAACTTTCTTT.

The rearrangement uses TRBV30 and TRBJ2-6; D not resolved. The CDR3 spans 12 residues. Trimming took 4 bases from V and 2 from J, leaving 3 bases between them. Germline CDR1 reads GTSNPN; CDR2 reads SVGIG (reference sequence). The DNA for the CDR3 is TGTGCCTGGACGGCTGGGGCCAACGTCCTGACTTTC. This sequence encodes CAWTAGANVLTF.

The chain links TRBV9 to TRBJ1-1; tentative D call: TRBD1 (6 bases). V gave up 5 bases and J gave up 1 base, with 12 bases separating them. This CDR3 spans 14 amino acids. CDR1 is SGDLS, CDR2 YYNGEE, per germline. CDR3 amino acids: CASSGTQGNTEAFF. For the CDR3, the DNA is TGTGCCAGCAGTGGAACACAGGGGAACACTGAAGCTTTCTTT.